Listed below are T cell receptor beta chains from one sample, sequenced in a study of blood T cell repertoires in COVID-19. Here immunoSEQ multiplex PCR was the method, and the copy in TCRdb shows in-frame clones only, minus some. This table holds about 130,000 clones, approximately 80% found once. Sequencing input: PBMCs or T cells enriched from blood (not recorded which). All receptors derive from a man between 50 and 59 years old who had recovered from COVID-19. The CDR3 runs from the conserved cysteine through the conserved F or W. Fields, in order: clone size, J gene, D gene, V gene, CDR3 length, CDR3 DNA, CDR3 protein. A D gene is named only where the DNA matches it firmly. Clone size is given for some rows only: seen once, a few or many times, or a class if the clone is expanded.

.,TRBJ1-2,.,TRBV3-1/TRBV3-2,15,TGTGCCAGCAGCCTAGGGACCCGGGAGAACTATGGCTACACCTTC,CASSLGTRENYGYTF
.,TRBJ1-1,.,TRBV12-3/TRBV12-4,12,TGTGCCAGCAGTTTACAGGGCTATGAAGCTTTCTTT,CASSLQGYEAFF
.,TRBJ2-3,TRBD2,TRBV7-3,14,TGTGCCAGCGCCGTAGCGGGGTGGGCAGATACGCAGTATTTT,CASAVAGWADTQYF
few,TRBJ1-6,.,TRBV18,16,TGTGCCAGCTCACCCTCGGGGGGGACAAATAATTCACCCCTCCACTTT,CASSPSGGTNNSPLHF
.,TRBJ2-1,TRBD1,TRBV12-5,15,TGTGCTAGTGCGGGTAGACAGGGAAACTACAATGAGCAGTTCTTC,CASAGRQGNYNEQFF
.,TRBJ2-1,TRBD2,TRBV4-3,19,TGCGCCAGCAGCCGGGGACTAGCGAGCGCCCAAATTACATACAATGAGCAGTTCTTC,CASSRGLASAQITYNEQFF
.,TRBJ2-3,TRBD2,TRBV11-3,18,TGTGCCAGCAGCAAAACCGGGACTAGCGGGGGGGGCACAGATACGCAGTATTTT,CASSKTGTSGGGTDTQYF
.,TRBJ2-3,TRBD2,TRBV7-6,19,TGTGCCAGCAGCCGTGGGAGACTAGCGGGGGGCGAGAGCACAGATACGCAGTATTTT,CASSRGRLAGGESTDTQYF
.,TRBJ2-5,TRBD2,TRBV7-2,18,TGTGCCAGCAGCTTAGATGACCGCTGGCGGGGGGGCCGCGAGACCCAGTACTTC,CASSLDDRWRGGRETQYF
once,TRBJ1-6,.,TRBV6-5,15,TGTGCCAGCAGTTACGGCGGAATGTGGGATTCACCCCTCCACTTT,CASSYGGMWDSPLHF
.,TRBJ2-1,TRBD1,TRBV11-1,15,TGTGCCAGCAGCCGAGACAGGGGGGCCTACAATGAGCAGTTCTTC,CASSRDRGAYNEQFF
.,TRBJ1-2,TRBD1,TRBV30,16,TGTGCCTGGAGGGTCTTCGGACAGGGGAAAAACTATGGCTACACCTTC,CAWRVFGQGKNYGYTF
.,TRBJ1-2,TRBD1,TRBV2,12,TGTGCCAGCAGGGACAGGATCTATGGCTACACCTTC,CASRDRIYGYTF
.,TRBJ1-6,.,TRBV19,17,TGTGCCAGTAGTCCCCAAGTGGTGAAGGAGAGTAATTCACCCCTCCACTTT,CASSPQVVKESNSPLHF
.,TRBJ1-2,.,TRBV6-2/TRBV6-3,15,TGTGCCAGCAGTTACTCGGTTAGGGGTCAGGACGGCTACACCTTC,CASSYSVRGQDGYTF
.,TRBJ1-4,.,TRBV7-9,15,TGTGCCAGCAGCCCCCCAGCGGGATCGGTTGAAAAACTGTTTTTT,CASSPPAGSVEKLFF
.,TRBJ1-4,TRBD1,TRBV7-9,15,TGTGCCTCCCTCGGTCCCGGGACAGTCGATGAAAAACTGTTTTTT,CASLGPGTVDEKLFF
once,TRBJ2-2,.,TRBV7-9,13,TGTGCCAGCCATGGCCGGAACACCGGGGAGCTGTTTTTT,CASHGRNTGELFF
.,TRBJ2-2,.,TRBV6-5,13,TGTGCCAGCATTGGGACACACGCCGGGGAGCTGTTTTTT,CASIGTHAGELFF
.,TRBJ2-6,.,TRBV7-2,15,TGTGCCAGCAGCTTAGGACTCTCTGGGGCCAACGTCCTGACTTTC,CASSLGLSGANVLTF
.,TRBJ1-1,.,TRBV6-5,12,TGTGCCAGCAGTTACTTGGCGGGTGAAGCTTTCTTT,CASSYLAGEAFF
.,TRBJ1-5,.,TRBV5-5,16,TGTGCCAGCAGCTTGAGTGGCAGGGGTAGCAATCAGCCCCAGCATTTT,CASSLSGRGSNQPQHF
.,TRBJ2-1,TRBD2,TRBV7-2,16,TGTGCCAGCAGCTCTAAAGCGGGGGGGTCAGCGAATGAGCAGTTCTTC,CASSSKAGGSANEQFF
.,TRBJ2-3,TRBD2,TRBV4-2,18,TGTGCCAGCAGCCAAGAAGGGGTAGCGGGGGGGCTTATGAATACGCAGTATTTT,CASSQEGVAGGLMNTQYF